Each of the 19 T cell receptor beta chains below was sequenced from the same sample in a study of Graves' ophthalmopathy and Graves' hyperthyroidism. Transcripts of RNA were the source for amplifying TCR beta CDR3 regions. The first round was an RT-PCR with HTBI primers, and the second round was a multiplex PCR. Each CDR3 protein is one row after TCRdb ran MiXCR on the multiplex PCR reads. The sample shows about 410,000 distinct CDR3 sequences, about 17% of them seen only once. The sample taken for sequencing was peripheral blood. All receptors come from a woman under 30 with Graves' ophthalmopathy.

This clonotype was observed many times. The V gene is TRBV5-1, the J gene TRBJ1-1; D unclear. Trimming took off 1 base at V and 3 bases at J, with 13 bases between the two ends. The germline gives CDR1 SGHRS, CDR2 YFSETQ. CDR3 length: 15 residues. CDR3 nucleotide sequence: TGCGCCAGCAGCTTGAAAGGCCCATCGGACACTGAAGCTTTCTTT. It translates to CASSLKGPSDTEAFF. Together with reference TRBV5-1 and TRBJ1-1, the CDR3 gives the full variable domain: KAGVTQTPRYLIKTRGQQVTLSCSPISGHRSVSWYQQTPGQGLQFLFEYFSETQRNKGNFPGRFSGRQFSNSRSEMNVSTLELGDSALYLCASSLKGPSDTEAFFGQGTRLTVV.

In the case of this clonotype: Germline is not matched at one junction end, which may reflect a read error. The V and J genes are TRBV13 and TRBJ1-1, with D hard to call. CDR3 size: 15 residues. Germline V CDR1 and CDR2: PRHDT, FYEKMQ (reference sequence). The CDR3 reads CASSLGGRGGRVASF. As DNA, the CDR3 is TGTGCCAGCAGCTTAGGGGGCCGAGGCGGGAGGGTAGCTTCCTTT.

Details on this clonotype: A much larger clone is a single base away; this may be a read error. J is TRBJ2-7 and V is TRBV30, with a tentative D call TRBD2 (5 bases). Germline V CDR1 and CDR2: GTSNPN, SVGIG (reference sequence). This CDR3 comprises 13 residues. The DNA of the CDR3 is TGTGACTGGAGGATGGGCAGCTCCTACGAGCAGTACTTC. Protein product: CDWRMGSSYEQYF.

This clonotype has a count of ten or more. The chain combines TRBV9 with TRBJ1-5; D is ambiguous. There are 14 residues in the CDR3. The V end was cut by 0 bases, the J end by 0 bases, with 4 bases between. CDR1 and CDR2 (germline): SGDLS, YYNGEE. The CDR3 DNA is TGTGCCAGCAGCGTAGGGCCTAGCAATCAGCCCCAGCATTTT. Translated: CASSVGPSNQPQHF.

The J gene is TRBJ2-7, the V gene TRBV29-1; D may correspond to TRBD1 or TRBD2 (6 bases each). The V end lost 1 base, the J end lost 3 bases, and 13 bases lay between the germline ends. Germline lookup yields CDR1 SQVTM and CDR2 ANQGSEA. This CDR3 is built from 14 residues. The CDR3 protein is CSVEGRGGHYEQYF. The CDR3 region has the DNA TGCAGCGTTGAAGGGCGTGGGGGGCACTACGAGCAGTACTTC.

This clonotype was observed at least ten times. V gene TRBV6-2 or TRBV6-3 combines with J gene TRBJ2-5; D might be TRBD2 (5 bases). V lost 5 bases and J 8 bases, leaving 12 bases between the germline ends. In germline, CDR1 is MNHEY, CDR2 SVGEGT. The CDR3 covers 12 residues. Here the CDR3 DNA reads TGTGCCAGCAGTCCAATCCGGGGAACCCAGTACTTC. Translating it yields CASSPIRGTQYF.

This clonotype was recorded many times. This chain uses TRBV30 with TRBJ1-1; 7 nucleotides align to TRBD1. Trimming removed 4 bases from V and 7 bases from J; junction bases left unmatched: 3. Germline CDR1 GTSNPN, CDR2 SVGIG (reference sequence). The CDR3 consists of 11 residues. This CDR3 is CAWTPGGEAFF. The CDR3 DNA reads TGTGCCTGGACTCCAGGGGGTGAAGCTTTCTTT.

This chain's CDR3 is CASSSGTGGWNYGYTF. DNA of the CDR3: TGTGCCAGCAGTTCGGGGACAGGGGGCTGGAACTATGGCTACACCTTC. The chain recombines TRBV6-5 with TRBJ1-2; 12 bases agree with TRBD1. This CDR3 comprises 16 residues. Germline V gene sequence: CDR1 MNHEY, CDR2 SVGAGI. Trimming took 4 bases from V and 2 from J; bases not matched to a gene: 5.

This clonotype was recorded many times. The chain employs TRBV6-5 and TRBJ1-2, with D possibly TRBD1 on 5 matching bases. The CDR3 is 13 residues long. With 4 bases removed from V and 3 bases from J, the gap between germline ends came to 9 bases. CDR1 is MNHEY and CDR2 is SVGAGI in the germline V gene. The DNA of the CDR3 is TGTGCCAGCAGTTGGGACGGGCACTATGGCTACACCTTC. Translating it yields CASSWDGHYGYTF.

The chain couples TRBV7-3 to TRBJ1-1; TRBD1 aligns across 7 bases. The CDR3 spans 13 residues. J gave up 4 bases and V 5 bases, and 4 bases lay outside the gene matches. Germline V lookup: CDR1 SGHTA, CDR2 FQGTGA. In nucleotides, the CDR3 is TGTGCCAGCAGCAGACAGGGTTTCACTGAAGCTTTCTTT. Protein product: CASSRQGFTEAFF.

This clonotype appeared many times. The junction departs from germline at one end; a sequencing error may be responsible. The J gene is TRBJ2-5, the V gene TRBV12-3 or TRBV12-4; 11 positions agree with TRBD1. The CDR3 contains 14 residues. CDR3 region: CASSQGTGGETKYF. CDR3 bases: TGTGCCAGCAGCCAGGGGACAGGGGGGGAGACCAAGTACTTC.

A note on this clonotype: With a much larger clone just one base away, this may be a read error. The J gene is TRBJ2-4, the V gene TRBV7-2, with 9 bases that match TRBD1. The CDR3 runs to 14 residues. Germline V gene sequence: CDR1 SGHTA, CDR2 FQGNSA. J lost 6 bases, V lost 6 bases, and 6 bases had no gene match. The CDR3, as DNA: TGTGCCAGCAGACTTACAGGGGGCCTAAACATTCAGTACTTC. Its protein product is CASRLTGGLNIQYF.

In this sample, this clonotype turned up many times. The J gene is TRBJ1-2, the V gene TRBV12-3 or TRBV12-4, with 7 nucleotides matching TRBD1. CDR3 length: 14 amino acids. Losses at the gene ends were 6 bases for V and 7 bases for J; bases not matched to a gene: 11. This chain's CDR3 is CASRLTGSSSGYTF. The CDR3, as DNA: TGTGCCAGCAGGTTGACAGGGTCCTCCTCTGGCTACACCTTC.

This clonotype was detected ten times or more. This sequence joins TRBV12-3 or TRBV12-4 and TRBJ2-2; D is possibly TRBD2 (5 bases). V lost 3 bases, J lost 4 bases, and 12 bases lay in between. The CDR3 extends over 15 amino acids. The CDR3, as DNA: TGTGCCAGCAGTTTCGGAGAGGCGGGCACCGGGGAGCTGTTTTTT. Translation: CASSFGEAGTGELFF.

Note on this clonotype: A much larger clone differs from this one at a single base, so this may be a read error. V and J are TRBV6-2 or TRBV6-3 and TRBJ2-2, with 10 positions matching TRBD2. The CDR3 runs to 17 residues. CDR1 and CDR2 (germline): MNHEY, SVGEGT. CDR3 nucleotides: TGTGTCAGCAGTTCAGCGGGAGGGCCTTTGGACACCGGGGAGCTGTTTTTT. This gives the protein CVSSSAGGPLDTGELFF.

This clonotype occurred many times. The chain joins TRBV4-3 to TRBJ2-5; weak D call: TRBD1 (6 bases). The V and J ends lost 6 bases and 5 bases respectively, with 13 bases between them. Germline assignment: CDR1 LGHNA and CDR2 YSLEER. The CDR3 extends over 13 amino acids. CDR3 in DNA: TGCGCCAGCAGTCTTCACAGGGCTGAGACCCAGTACTTC. This gives the protein CASSLHRAETQYF.

This clonotype was recorded at least ten times. The rearrangement uses TRBV29-1 and TRBJ1-1; TRBD1 is a possible D gene (5 bases). Trimming took 4 bases from V and 2 from J, leaving 8 bases between them. Germline CDR1 is SQVTM and CDR2 is ANQGSEA. There are 12 residues in the CDR3. The CDR3 bases are TGCAGCGTTGCAGGGCTAAACACTGAAGCTTTCTTT. Translating gives CSVAGLNTEAFF.

This clonotype has at least ten counts. The chain carries TRBV5-5 and TRBJ1-1; D uncertain. The germline V gene has CDR1 SGHKS and CDR2 YYEKEE (reference sequence). V was shortened by 5 bases and J by 2 bases, with 10 bases between the two germline ends. The CDR3 runs 13 residues. Here the CDR3 DNA reads TGTGCCAGCAGTTTGTGGGTTAACACTGAAGCTTTCTTT. Amino acid sequence: CASSLWVNTEAFF.

This clonotype appeared many times. The rearrangement links TRBV10-2 to TRBJ1-1; D is perhaps TRBD1 (5 bases). V lost 6 bases and J lost 4, with 9 bases in between. Per germline, CDR1 WSHSY and CDR2 SAAADI. The CDR3 sequence is 12 residues long. CDR3 in amino acids: CASRPGPTEAFF. CDR3 DNA sequence: TGCGCCAGCAGACCGGGGCCCACTGAAGCTTTCTTT.